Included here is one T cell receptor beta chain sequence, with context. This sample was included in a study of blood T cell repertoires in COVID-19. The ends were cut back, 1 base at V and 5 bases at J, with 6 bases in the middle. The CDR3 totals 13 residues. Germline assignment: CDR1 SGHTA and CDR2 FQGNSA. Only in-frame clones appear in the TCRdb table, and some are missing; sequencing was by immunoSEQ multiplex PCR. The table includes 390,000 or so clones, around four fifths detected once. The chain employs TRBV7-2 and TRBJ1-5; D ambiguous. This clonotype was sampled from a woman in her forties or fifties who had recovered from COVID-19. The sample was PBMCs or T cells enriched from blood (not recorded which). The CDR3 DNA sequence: TGTGCCAGCAGCTTAGATAATTATCAGCCCCAGCATTTT. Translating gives CASSLDNYQPQHF.